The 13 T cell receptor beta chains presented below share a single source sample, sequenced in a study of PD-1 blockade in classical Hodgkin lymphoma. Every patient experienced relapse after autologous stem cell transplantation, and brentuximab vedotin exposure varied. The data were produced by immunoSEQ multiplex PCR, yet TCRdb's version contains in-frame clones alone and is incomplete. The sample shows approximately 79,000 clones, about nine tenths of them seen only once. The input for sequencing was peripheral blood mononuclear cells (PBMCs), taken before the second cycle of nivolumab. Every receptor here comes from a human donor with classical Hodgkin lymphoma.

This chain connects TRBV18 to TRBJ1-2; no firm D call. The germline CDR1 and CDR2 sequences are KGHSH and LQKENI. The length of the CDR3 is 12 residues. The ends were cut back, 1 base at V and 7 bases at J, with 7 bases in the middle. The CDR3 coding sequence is TGTGCCAGCTCACCACAGGTTGGTGGCTACACCTTC. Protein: CASSPQVGGYTF.

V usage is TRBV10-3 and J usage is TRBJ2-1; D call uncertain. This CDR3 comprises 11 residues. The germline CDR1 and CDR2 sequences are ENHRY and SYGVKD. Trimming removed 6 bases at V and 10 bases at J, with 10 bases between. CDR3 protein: CAISRVGEQFF. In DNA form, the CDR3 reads TGTGCCATCAGCCGTGTAGGGGAGCAGTTCTTC.

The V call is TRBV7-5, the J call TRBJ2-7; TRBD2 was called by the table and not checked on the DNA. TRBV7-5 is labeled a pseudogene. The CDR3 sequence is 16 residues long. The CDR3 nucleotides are TGTGTCAGAAGCTTAGTGGGGGGACGGTTCTCCTACGAGCAGTACTTC. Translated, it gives CVRSLVGGRFSYEQYF.

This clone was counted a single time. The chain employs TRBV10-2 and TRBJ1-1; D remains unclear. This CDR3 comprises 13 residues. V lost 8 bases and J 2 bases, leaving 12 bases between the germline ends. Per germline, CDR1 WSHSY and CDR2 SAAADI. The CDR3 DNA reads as TGCGCCAGCCGAGAATTAGTTAACACTGAAGCTTTCTTT. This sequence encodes CASRELVNTEAFF.

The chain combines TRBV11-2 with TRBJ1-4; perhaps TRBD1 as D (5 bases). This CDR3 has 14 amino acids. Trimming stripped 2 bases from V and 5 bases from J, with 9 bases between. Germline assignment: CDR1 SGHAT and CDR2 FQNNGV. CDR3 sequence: CASSLKGWNEKLFF. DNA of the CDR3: TGTGCCAGCAGCTTAAAGGGGTGGAATGAAAAACTGTTTTTT.

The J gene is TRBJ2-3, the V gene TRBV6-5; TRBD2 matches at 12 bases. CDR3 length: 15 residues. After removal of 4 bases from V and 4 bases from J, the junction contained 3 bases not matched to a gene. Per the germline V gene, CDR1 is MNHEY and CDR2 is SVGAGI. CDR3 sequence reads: CASSLTSGSADTQYF. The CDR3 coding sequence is TGTGCCAGCAGTTTGACTAGCGGGAGCGCAGATACGCAGTATTTT.

CDR3 DNA: TGTGCCGGCCGACTAGCGGGGTGGGGACAAGAGACCCAGTACTTC. It translates to CAGRLAGWGQETQYF. The V call is TRBV6-6, the J call TRBJ2-5, with 11 bases fitting TRBD2. Germline CDR1 and CDR2: MNHNY and SVGAGI (reference sequence). Germline trimming cut 11 bases from V and 2 bases from J; bases unmatched to any gene: 10. This CDR3 comprises 15 residues.

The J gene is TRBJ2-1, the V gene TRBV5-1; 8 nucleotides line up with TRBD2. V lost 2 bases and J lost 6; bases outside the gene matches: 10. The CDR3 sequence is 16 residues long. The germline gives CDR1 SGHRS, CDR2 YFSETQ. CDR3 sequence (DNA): TGCGCCAGCAGCTTCGGGCTAGCGGGTATAGGCAATGAGCAGTTCTTC. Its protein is CASSFGLAGIGNEQFF.

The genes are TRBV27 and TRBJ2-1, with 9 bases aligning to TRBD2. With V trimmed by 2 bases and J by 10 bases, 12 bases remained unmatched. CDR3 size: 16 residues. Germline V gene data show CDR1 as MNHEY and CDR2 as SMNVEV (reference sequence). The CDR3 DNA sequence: TGTGCCAGCAGTTTAGGGGTTGGGGGCGGGAGGGCCGAGCAGTTCTTC. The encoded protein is CASSLGVGGGRAEQFF.

CDR3 sequence (DNA): TGTGCCAGCAGTTTACAAGAGACCCAGTACTTC. Protein: CASSLQETQYF. The J gene is TRBJ2-5, the V gene TRBV13; D call uncertain. The CDR3 loop spans 11 amino acids. Germline V gene sequence: CDR1 PRHDT, CDR2 FYEKMQ (reference sequence). Trimming cost V 6 bases and J 2 bases, with 4 bases left between them.

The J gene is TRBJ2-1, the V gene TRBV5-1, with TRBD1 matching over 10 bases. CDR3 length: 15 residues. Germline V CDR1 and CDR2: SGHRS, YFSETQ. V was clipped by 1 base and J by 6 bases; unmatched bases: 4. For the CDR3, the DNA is TGCGCCAGCAGCTTGCGGACAGGGGGGTTCAATGAGCAGTTCTTC. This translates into CASSLRTGGFNEQFF.

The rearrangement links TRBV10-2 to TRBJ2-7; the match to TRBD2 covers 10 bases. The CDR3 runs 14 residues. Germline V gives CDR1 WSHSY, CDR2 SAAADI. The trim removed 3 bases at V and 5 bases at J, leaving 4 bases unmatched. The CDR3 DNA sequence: TGCGCCAGCAGTGATAGCGGGAGGAGAAACGAGCAGTACTTC. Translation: CASSDSGRRNEQYF.

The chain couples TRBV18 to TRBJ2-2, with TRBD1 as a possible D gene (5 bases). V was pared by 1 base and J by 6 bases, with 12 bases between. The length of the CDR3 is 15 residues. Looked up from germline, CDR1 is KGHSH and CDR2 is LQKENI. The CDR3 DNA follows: TGTGCCAGCTCACCACAGGGGTCCGCTCCCGGGGAGCTGTTTTTT. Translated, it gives CASSPQGSAPGELFF.